Listed here are 18 T cell receptor beta chains from one sample, sequenced in a study of early T cells in non-severe SARS-CoV-2 infection. In TCRdb, the 5' RACE reads were re-called with MiXCR into one record per CDR3 protein. The sample has roughly 80,000 distinct CDR3 sequences; over 9% are singletons. Source material: whole blood. These receptors were collected from an adult who was a healthcare worker with PCR-confirmed SARS-CoV-2 infection or an uninfected control (not recorded which).

In this sample, this clonotype turned up many times. CDR3: CASSAGGRETQYF. CDR3 coding DNA: TGTGCCAGCAGCGCGGGAGGGCGAGAGACCCAGTACTTC. This chain uses TRBV28 with TRBJ2-5; 9 nucleotides agree with TRBD2. Germline-derived CDR1 and CDR2 are MDHEN and SYDVKM. The CDR3 length is 13 residues. V gave up 6 bases and J gave up 4 bases; unmatched junction bases: 3.

This clonotype was found many times. The junction departs from the called germline gene at one end, perhaps through a read error. The V and J genes are TRBV5-1 and TRBJ2-5; TRBD2 matches 14 bases. The length of the CDR3 is 12 residues. Germline CDR1 and CDR2: SGHRS and YFSETQ. As DNA, the CDR3 is TGCGCCAGCAGCGGACTAGCGGGAGGCTGGAACTTC. Translated, it gives CASSGLAGGWNF.

The gene calls are TRBV28 and TRBJ2-5; D is perhaps TRBD1 (6 bases). V lost 3 bases and J lost 4, with 24 bases in between. Per the germline V gene, CDR1 is MDHEN and CDR2 is SYDVKM. This CDR3 has 18 residues. CDR3 in amino acids: CASSLDSQWGIAAETQYF. CDR3 DNA: TGTGCCAGCAGTTTGGACAGTCAGTGGGGGATCGCGGCAGAGACCCAGTACTTC.

The V call is TRBV14, the J call TRBJ2-3; D is possibly TRBD1 or TRBD2 (5 bases each). CDR3 length equals 16 residues. Germline V CDR1 and CDR2: SGHDN, FVKESK. V dropped 0 bases and J dropped 4 bases, with 14 bases sitting between them. The CDR3 DNA reads TGTGCCAGCAGCCAAGATTGGGCTAGGGGAGCAGATACGCAGTATTTT. Its protein product is CASSQDWARGADTQYF.

This sequence joins TRBV7-2 and TRBJ2-5; 7 nucleotides align to TRBD2. Trimming removed 5 bases from V and 3 bases from J; junction bases left unmatched: 9. The CDR3 covers 15 residues. Germline CDR1 is SGHTA and CDR2 is FQGNSA. CDR3 DNA: TGTGCCAGCAGCCCGAGCGGGATAGGCGAAGAGACCCAGTACTTC. It is translated as CASSPSGIGEETQYF.

This clonotype was seen ten or more times. The chain combines TRBV12-3 or TRBV12-4 with TRBJ2-1, with D maybe TRBD2 (6 bases). V gave up 6 bases and J gave up 9 bases, with 24 bases separating them. The CDR3 contains 16 residues. The CDR3 is CASRSTGGIMGFEQFF. Written as DNA, the CDR3 is TGTGCCAGCAGGTCCACTGGCGGGATTATGGGCTTTGAGCAGTTCTTC.

This clonotype was detected ten times or more. The chain recombines TRBV7-9 with TRBJ2-6; D is undetermined. V was shortened by 3 bases and J by 4 bases, with 4 bases between the two germline ends. The CDR3 is 13 amino acids. Per the germline V gene, CDR1 is SEHNR and CDR2 is FQNEAQ (reference sequence). CDR3 in amino acids: CASSFGGANVLTF. The CDR3 coding sequence is TGTGCCAGCAGCTTCGGGGGGGCCAACGTCCTGACTTTC.

This rearrangement joins TRBV6-6 to TRBJ2-1; D call uncertain. Looked up from germline, CDR1 is MNHNY and CDR2 is SVGAGI (reference sequence). The CDR3 contains 11 residues. The ends were cut back, 5 bases at V and 5 bases at J, with 4 bases in the middle. The CDR3 nucleotides read TGTGCCAGCAGTGGGGACAATGAGCAGTTCTTC. This gives the protein CASSGDNEQFF.

Many counts were recorded for this clonotype. This chain joins TRBV7-9 and TRBJ2-3, with D possibly TRBD1 on 7 matching bases. The V gene's germline CDR1 is SEHNR and CDR2 FQNEAQ (reference sequence). Trimming cost V 5 bases and J 4 bases, with 13 bases left between them. CDR3 length equals 14 residues. CDR3 DNA sequence: TGTGCCAGCAGCAACAGGGGAGGCGCAGATACGCAGTATTTT. This codes for CASSNRGGADTQYF.

This clonotype was detected only a few times. This chain joins TRBV3-1 and TRBJ2-1; D perhaps matches TRBD2 (6 bases). CDR1 and CDR2 from the germline V gene are LGHDT and YNNKEL (reference sequence). Trimming left V 1 base short and J 5 bases short, with 24 bases between. CDR3 length: 19 residues. The CDR3 is CASSQGLGGGAVRHNEQFF. In DNA form, the CDR3 reads TGTGCCAGCAGCCAAGGATTGGGGGGAGGCGCGGTTCGGCACAATGAGCAGTTCTTC.

The chain employs TRBV7-9 and TRBJ2-7; 7 bases are a match to TRBD2. The CDR3 extends over 14 amino acids. J gave up 6 bases and V 1 base, and 6 bases lay outside the gene matches. Germline CDR1 reads SEHNR; CDR2 reads FQNEAQ (reference sequence). Here the CDR3 reads CASSLVAGEGEQYF. In DNA form, the CDR3 reads TGTGCCAGCAGCTTAGTCGCGGGAGAGGGCGAGCAGTACTTC.

J is TRBJ2-7 and V is TRBV28, with 7 bases identical to TRBD2. Germline loops: CDR1 MDHEN, CDR2 SYDVKM. This CDR3 has 13 residues. V was pared by 6 bases and J by 2 bases, with 4 bases of the junction left unmatched. CDR3 nucleotide sequence: TGTGCCAGCAGGCGAGGGACTACCTACGAGCAGTACTTC. Its translation: CASRRGTTYEQYF.

This clonotype occurred many times. The V and J genes are TRBV20-1 and TRBJ2-4; 7 nucleotides align to TRBD2. J was trimmed by 9 bases and V by 3 bases; bases with no gene match: 11. Germline loops: CDR1 DFQATT, CDR2 SNEGSKA (reference sequence). CDR3 length equals 14 residues. This CDR3 reads CSARNAPASGIQYF. The CDR3 DNA is TGCAGTGCTAGGAACGCCCCTGCTAGCGGCATTCAGTACTTC.

There are many counts of this clonotype. J is TRBJ1-1 and V is TRBV10-3; no clear D. Trimming left V 6 bases short and J 8 bases short, with 16 bases between. CDR3 length: 13 residues. In germline, CDR1 is ENHRY, CDR2 SYGVKD. The CDR3 nucleotides are TGTGCCATCAGGGAAACAACAGAATCAGAAGCTTTCTTT. Its protein product is CAIRETTESEAFF.

This clonotype was recorded many times. This sequence joins TRBV12-3 or TRBV12-4 and TRBJ1-1; weak D call: TRBD1 (6 bases). This CDR3 spans 14 amino acids. The V gene lost 3 bases and the J gene lost 7 bases, with 15 bases spanning the gap. CDR3 sequence reads: CASSFDTGIGEAFF. In DNA, the CDR3 is TGTGCCAGCAGTTTCGACACAGGGATTGGTGAAGCTTTCTTT.

This clonotype showed up many times. The V call is TRBV4-1, the J call TRBJ2-7; 9 bases agree with TRBD2. Unmatched junction bases numbered 4, after V lost 4 bases and J lost 3 bases. The CDR3 spans 14 residues. CDR1 and CDR2 from the germline V gene are MGHRA and YSYEKL. CDR3 protein: CASSLPTSGYEQYF. CDR3 bases: TGCGCCAGCAGCCTCCCGACTAGCGGCTACGAGCAGTACTTC.

The table lists this clonotype with many counts. The chain has TRBV27 and TRBJ2-1; D gene unclear. The CDR3 spans 15 residues. V was clipped by 5 bases and J by 5 bases, with 16 bases between them. Germline V lookup: CDR1 MNHEY, CDR2 SMNVEV (reference sequence). Here the CDR3 DNA reads TGTGCCAGCAGTATACAGAGAACTGGTGACAATGAGCAGTTCTTC. Protein sequence: CASSIQRTGDNEQFF.

The genes are TRBV11-1 and TRBJ2-7, with 11 bases lining up with TRBD2. The V gene's germline CDR1 is SGHAT and CDR2 FQDESV (reference sequence). The CDR3 runs to 14 residues. V trimming: 4 bases; J trimming: 3 bases; junction bases outside the gene matches: 2. CDR3: CASSSGLAVYEQYF. The CDR3 DNA reads TGTGCCAGCAGCTCGGGACTAGCGGTCTACGAGCAGTACTTC.